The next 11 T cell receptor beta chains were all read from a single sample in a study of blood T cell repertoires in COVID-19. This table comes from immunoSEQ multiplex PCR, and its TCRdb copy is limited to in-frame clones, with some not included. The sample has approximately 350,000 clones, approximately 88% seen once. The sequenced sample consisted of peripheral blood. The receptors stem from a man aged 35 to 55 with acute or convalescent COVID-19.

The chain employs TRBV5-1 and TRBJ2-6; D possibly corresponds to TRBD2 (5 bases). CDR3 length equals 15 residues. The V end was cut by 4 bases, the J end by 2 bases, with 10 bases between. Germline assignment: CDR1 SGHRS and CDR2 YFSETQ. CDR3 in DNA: TGCGCCAGCAGCCCCGACGGGGCTGGGGCCAACGTCCTGACTTTC. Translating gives CASSPDGAGANVLTF.

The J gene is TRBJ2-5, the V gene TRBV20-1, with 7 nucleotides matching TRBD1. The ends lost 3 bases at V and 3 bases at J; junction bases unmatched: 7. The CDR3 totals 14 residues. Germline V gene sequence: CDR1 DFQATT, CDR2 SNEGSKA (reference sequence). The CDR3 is CSASRDRPKETQYF. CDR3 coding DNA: TGCAGTGCTAGTCGGGACAGACCGAAAGAGACCCAGTACTTC.

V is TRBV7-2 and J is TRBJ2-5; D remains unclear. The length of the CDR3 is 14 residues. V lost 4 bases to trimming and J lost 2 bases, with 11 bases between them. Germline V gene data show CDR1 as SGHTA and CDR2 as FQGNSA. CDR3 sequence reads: CASSSTAIQETQYF. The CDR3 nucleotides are TGTGCCAGCAGCTCTACAGCTATTCAAGAGACCCAGTACTTC.

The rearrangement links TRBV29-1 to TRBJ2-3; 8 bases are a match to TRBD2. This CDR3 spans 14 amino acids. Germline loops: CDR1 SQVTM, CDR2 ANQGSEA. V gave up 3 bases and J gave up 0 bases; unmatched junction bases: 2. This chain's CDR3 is CSVERLASTDTQYF. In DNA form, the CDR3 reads TGCAGCGTTGAGCGACTAGCGAGCACAGATACGCAGTATTTT.

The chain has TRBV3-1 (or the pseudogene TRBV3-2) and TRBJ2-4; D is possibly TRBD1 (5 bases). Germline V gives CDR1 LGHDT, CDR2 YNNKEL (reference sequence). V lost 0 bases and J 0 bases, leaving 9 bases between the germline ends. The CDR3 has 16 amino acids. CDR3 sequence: CASSQDQGRAKNIQYF. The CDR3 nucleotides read TGTGCCAGCAGCCAAGACCAGGGAAGAGCCAAAAACATTCAGTACTTC.

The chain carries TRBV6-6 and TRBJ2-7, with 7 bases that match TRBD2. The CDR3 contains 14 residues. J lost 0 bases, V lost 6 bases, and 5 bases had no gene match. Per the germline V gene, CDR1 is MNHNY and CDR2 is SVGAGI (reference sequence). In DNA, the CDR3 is TGTGCCAGCAGCCTTCGGACTAGCTCCTACGAGCAGTACTTC. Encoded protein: CASSLRTSSYEQYF.

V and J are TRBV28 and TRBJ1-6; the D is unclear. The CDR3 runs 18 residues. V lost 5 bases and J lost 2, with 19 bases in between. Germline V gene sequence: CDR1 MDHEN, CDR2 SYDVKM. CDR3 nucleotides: TGTGCCAGCAGTCACCCGCCCGGAGGTGACCCCTATAATTCACCCCTCCACTTT. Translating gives CASSHPPGGDPYNSPLHF.

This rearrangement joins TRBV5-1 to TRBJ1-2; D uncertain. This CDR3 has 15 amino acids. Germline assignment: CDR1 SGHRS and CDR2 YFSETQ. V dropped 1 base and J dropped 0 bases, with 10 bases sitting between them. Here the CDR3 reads CASSLNSGTNYGYTF. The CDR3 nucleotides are TGCGCCAGCAGCTTGAACAGCGGGACTAACTATGGCTACACCTTC.

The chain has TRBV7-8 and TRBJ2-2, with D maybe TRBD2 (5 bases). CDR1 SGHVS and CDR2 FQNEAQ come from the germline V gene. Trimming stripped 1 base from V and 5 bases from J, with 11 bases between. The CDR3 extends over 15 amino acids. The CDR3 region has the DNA TGTGCCAGCAGCTTAGAACGACCGGGGACCGGGGAGCTGTTTTTT. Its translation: CASSLERPGTGELFF.

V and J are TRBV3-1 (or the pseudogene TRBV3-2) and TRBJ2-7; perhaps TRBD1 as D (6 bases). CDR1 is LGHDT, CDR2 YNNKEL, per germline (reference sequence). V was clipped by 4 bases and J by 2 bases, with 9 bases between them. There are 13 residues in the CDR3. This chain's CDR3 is CASSPRTAYEQYF. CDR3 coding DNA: TGTGCCAGCAGCCCTCGGACAGCCTACGAGCAGTACTTC.

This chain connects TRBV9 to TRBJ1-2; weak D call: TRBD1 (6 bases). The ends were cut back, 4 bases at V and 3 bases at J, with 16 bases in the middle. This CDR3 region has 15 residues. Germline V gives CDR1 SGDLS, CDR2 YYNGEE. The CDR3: CASSPGGGRDYGYTF. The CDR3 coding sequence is TGTGCCAGCAGCCCGGGCGGGGGGCGCGACTATGGCTACACCTTC.